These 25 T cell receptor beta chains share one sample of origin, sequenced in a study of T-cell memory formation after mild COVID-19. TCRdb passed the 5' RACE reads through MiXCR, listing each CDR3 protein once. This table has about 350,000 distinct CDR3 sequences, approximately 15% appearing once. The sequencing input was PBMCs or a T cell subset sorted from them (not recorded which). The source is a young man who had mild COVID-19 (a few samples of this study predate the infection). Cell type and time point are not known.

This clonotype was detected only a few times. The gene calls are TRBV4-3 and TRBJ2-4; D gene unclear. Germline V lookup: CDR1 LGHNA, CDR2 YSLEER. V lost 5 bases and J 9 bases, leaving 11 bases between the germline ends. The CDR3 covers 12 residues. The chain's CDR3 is CASSTRGGIQYF. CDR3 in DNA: TGCGCCAGCAGCACCCGAGGCGGCATTCAGTACTTC.

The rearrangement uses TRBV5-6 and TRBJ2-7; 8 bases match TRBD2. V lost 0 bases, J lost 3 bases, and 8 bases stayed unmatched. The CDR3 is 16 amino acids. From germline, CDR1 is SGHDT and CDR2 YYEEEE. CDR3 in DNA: TGTGCCAGCAGCTTGGCCGCGGGGGGACTACTCTACGAGCAGTACTTC. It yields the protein CASSLAAGGLLYEQYF.

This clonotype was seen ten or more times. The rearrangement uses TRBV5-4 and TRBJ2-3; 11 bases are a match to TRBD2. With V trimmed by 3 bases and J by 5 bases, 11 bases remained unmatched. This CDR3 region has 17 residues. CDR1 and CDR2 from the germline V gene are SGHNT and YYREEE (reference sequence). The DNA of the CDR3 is TGTGCCAGCAGCTCCGGGGTAGCGGGGGGGCGAAAAGATACGCAGTATTTT. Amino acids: CASSSGVAGGRKDTQYF.

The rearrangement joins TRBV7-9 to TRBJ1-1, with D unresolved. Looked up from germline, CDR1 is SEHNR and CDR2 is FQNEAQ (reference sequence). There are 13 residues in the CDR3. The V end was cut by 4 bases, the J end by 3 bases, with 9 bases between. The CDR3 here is CASSSQEHTEAFF. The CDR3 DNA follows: TGTGCCAGCAGCTCCCAGGAGCACACTGAAGCTTTCTTT.

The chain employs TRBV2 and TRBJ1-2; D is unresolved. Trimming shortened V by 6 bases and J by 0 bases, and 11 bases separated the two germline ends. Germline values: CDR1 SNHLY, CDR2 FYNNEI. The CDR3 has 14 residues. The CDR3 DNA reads TGTGCCAGCAGGGAGGTCCCAGCTAACTATGGCTACACCTTC. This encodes CASREVPANYGYTF.

The CDR3: CASSSEGSPLHF. The DNA for the CDR3 is TGTGCCAGCAGTTCGGAGGGCTCACCCCTCCACTTT. J is TRBJ1-6 and V is TRBV12-3 or TRBV12-4; D not certain. The CDR3 is made up of 12 amino acids. V lost 4 bases, J lost 10 bases, and 8 bases lay in between.

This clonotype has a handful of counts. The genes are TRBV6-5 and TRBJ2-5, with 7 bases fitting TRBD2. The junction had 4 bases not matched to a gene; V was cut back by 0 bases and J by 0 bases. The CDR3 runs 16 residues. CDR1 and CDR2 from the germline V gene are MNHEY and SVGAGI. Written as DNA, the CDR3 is TGTGCCAGCAGTTACTCGATTCTAGCGGACCAAGAGACCCAGTACTTC. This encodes CASSYSILADQETQYF.

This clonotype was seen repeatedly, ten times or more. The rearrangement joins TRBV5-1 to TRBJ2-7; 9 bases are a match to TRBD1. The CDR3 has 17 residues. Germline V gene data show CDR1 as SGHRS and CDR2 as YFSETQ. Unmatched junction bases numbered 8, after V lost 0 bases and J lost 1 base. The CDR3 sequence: CASSLVDGTGISYEQYV. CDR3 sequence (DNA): TGCGCCAGCAGCTTGGTTGATGGGACAGGGATTTCCTACGAGCAGTACGTC.

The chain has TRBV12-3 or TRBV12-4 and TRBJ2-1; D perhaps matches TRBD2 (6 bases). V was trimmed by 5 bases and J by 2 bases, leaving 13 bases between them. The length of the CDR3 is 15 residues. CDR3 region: CASSLSGDAYNEQFF. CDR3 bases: TGTGCCAGCAGTCTTAGCGGTGATGCCTACAATGAGCAGTTCTTC.

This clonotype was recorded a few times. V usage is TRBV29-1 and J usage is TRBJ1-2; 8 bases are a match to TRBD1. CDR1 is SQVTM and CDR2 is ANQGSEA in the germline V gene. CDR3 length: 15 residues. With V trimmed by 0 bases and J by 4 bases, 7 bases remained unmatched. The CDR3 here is CSVEDGTGSCYGYTF. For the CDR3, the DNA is TGCAGCGTTGAAGACGGGACAGGATCCTGCTATGGCTACACCTTC.

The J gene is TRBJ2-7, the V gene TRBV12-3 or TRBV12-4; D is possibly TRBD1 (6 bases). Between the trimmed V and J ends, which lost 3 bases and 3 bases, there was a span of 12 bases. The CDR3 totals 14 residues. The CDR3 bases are TGTGCCAGCAGTTTGGCAGGGGTTGGCTACGAGCAGTACTTC. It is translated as CASSLAGVGYEQYF.

This chain's CDR3 is CATSRDLATGNEQFF. For the CDR3, the DNA is TGTGCCACCAGCAGAGATCTCGCGACAGGCAATGAGCAGTTCTTC. The chain carries TRBV15 and TRBJ2-1; a weak D match, TRBD1 (6 bases). Germline V lookup: CDR1 LNHNV, CDR2 YYDKDF (reference sequence). Trimming took off 0 bases at V and 6 bases at J, with 12 bases between the two ends. This CDR3 has 15 residues.

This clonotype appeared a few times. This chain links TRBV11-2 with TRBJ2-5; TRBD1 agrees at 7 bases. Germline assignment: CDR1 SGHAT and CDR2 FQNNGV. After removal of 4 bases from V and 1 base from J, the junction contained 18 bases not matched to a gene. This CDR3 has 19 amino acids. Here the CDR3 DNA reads TGTGCCAGCAGCTGGGGCCAGGGGGTATCAGAGTGGGTCCAAGAGACCCAGTACTTC. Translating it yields CASSWGQGVSEWVQETQYF.

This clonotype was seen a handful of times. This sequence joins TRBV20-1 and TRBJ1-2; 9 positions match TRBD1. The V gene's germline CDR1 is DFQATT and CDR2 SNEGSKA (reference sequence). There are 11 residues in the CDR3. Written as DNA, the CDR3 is TGCAGCACAGGGGGCGCAGAGGGCTACACCTTC. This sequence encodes CSTGGAEGYTF.

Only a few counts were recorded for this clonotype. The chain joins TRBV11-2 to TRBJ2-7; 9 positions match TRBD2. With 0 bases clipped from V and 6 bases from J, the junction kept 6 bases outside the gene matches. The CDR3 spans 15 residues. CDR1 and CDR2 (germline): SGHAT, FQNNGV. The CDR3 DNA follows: TGTGCCAGCAGCTTAGATCCCAGCGGGGGGCTCGAGCAGTACTTC. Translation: CASSLDPSGGLEQYF. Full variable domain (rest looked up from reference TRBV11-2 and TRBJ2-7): EAGVAQSPRYKIIEKRQSVAFWCNPISGHATLYWYQQILGQGPKLLIQFQNNGVVDDSQLPKDRFSAERLKGVDSTLKIQPAKLEDSAVYLCASSLDPSGGLEQYFGPGTRLTVT.

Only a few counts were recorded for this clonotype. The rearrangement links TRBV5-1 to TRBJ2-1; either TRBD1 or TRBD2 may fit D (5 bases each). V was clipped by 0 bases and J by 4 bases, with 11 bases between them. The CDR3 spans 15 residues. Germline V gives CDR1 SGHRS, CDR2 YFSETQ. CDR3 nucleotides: TGCGCCAGCAGCTTGGGGGCCGGGGCATACAATGAGCAGTTCTTC. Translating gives CASSLGAGAYNEQFF.

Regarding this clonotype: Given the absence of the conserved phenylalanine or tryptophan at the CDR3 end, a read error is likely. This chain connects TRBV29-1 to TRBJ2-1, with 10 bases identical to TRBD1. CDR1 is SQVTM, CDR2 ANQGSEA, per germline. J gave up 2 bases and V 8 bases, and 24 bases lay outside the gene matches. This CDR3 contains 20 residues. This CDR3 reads CSLRDLGTGVSRRPYNEQFL. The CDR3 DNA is TGCAGCCTGCGGGATTTGGGGACAGGGGTCAGTAGGAGGCCCTACAATGAGCAGTTCCTC.

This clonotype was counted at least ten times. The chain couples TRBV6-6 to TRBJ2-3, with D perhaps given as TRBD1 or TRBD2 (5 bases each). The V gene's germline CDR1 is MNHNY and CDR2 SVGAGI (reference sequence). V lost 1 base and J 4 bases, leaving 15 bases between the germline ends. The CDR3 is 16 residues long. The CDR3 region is CASSYWGSWESDTQYF. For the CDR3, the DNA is TGTGCCAGCAGTTACTGGGGGTCTTGGGAATCAGATACGCAGTATTTT.

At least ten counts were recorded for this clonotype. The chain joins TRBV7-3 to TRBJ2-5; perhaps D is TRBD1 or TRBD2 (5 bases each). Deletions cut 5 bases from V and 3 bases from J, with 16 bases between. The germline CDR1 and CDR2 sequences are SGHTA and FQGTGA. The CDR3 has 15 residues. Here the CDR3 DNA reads TGTGCCAGCAGCCGGGGACGGGGTCGTGAAGAGACCCAGTACTTC. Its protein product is CASSRGRGREETQYF.

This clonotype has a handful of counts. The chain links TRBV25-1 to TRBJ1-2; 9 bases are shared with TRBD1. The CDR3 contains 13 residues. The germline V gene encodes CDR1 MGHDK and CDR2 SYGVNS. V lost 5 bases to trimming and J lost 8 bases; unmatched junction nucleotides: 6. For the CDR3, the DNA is TGTGCCAGCAGTACCAGGACAGGGGACGGCTACACCTTC. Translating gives CASSTRTGDGYTF.

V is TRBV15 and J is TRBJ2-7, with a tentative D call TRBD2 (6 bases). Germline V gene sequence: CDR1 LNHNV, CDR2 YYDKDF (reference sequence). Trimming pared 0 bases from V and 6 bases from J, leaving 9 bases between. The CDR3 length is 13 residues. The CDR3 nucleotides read TGTGCCACCAGCAGAGATCCCGGGGGCGAGCAGTACGTC. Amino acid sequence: CATSRDPGGEQYV.

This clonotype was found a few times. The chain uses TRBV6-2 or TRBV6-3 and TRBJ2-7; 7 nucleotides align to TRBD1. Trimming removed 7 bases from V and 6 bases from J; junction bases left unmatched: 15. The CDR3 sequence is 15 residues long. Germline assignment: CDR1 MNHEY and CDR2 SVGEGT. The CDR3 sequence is CASIPTPDRVGEQYF. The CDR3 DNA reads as TGTGCCAGCATCCCGACCCCCGACAGGGTCGGCGAGCAGTACTTC.

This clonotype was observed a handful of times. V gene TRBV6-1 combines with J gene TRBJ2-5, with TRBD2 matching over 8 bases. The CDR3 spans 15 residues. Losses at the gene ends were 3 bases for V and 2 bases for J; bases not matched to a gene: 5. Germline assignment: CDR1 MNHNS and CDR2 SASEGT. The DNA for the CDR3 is TGTGCCAGCAGTGATCGGAGCGGGGGACAAGAGACCCAGTACTTC. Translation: CASSDRSGGQETQYF.

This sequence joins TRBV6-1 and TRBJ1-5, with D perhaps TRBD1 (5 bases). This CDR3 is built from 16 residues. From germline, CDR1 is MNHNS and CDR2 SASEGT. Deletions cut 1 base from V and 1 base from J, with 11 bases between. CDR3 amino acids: CASSEGDWGSNQPQHF. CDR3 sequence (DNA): TGTGCCAGCAGTGAAGGGGACTGGGGGAGCAATCAGCCCCAGCATTTT.

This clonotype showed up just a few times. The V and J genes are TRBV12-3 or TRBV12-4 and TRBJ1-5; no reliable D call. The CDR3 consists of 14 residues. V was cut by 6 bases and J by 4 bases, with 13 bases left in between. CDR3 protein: CASSPLWGNQPQHF. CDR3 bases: TGTGCCAGCAGCCCATTGTGGGGAAATCAGCCCCAGCATTTT.